These 10 T cell receptor beta chains were sequenced from one sample in a study of shared clonotypes between healthy human individuals. Method: immunoSEQ multiplex PCR; TCRdb's copy keeps in-frame clones and lacks some. The sample lists hundreds of thousands of clones, around 77% seen once, with 12% in the top ten. Sequencing was done on a sample of PBMCs. The source is a woman in her forties in good health. Some clones in this sample may be carry-over from other donors' samples.

The chain combines TRBV30 with TRBJ1-5, with a weak D call TRBD1 (5 bases). The CDR3 has 14 residues. Trimming removed 0 bases at V and 3 bases at J, with 9 bases between. Germline lookup yields CDR1 GTSNPN and CDR2 SVGIG (reference sequence). The CDR3, as DNA: TGTGCCTGGAGTGTAAAGGGGTTCAATCAGCCCCAGCATTTT. This sequence encodes CAWSVKGFNQPQHF.

The chain joins TRBV2 to TRBJ2-7; 13 bases map to TRBD2. V trimming: 6 bases; J trimming: 5 bases; junction bases outside the gene matches: 7. Germline V CDR1 and CDR2: SNHLY, FYNNEI. The CDR3 is 15 residues long. The CDR3 loop reads CASRPGLAGRNEQYF. CDR3 DNA sequence: TGTGCCAGCAGACCGGGACTAGCGGGAAGGAACGAGCAGTACTTC. Drawing the rest from reference TRBV2 and TRBJ2-7, the complete variable domain is EPEVTQTPSHQVTQMGQEVILRCVPISNHLYFYWYRQILGQKVEFLVSFYNNEISEKSEIFDDQFSVERPDGSNFTLKIRSTKLEDSAMYFCASRPGLAGRNEQYFGPGTRLTVT.

Points on this clone: A read error likely explains this, since a far larger clone differs by one base. The chain carries TRBV10-3 and TRBJ1-5, with D possibly TRBD1 on 5 matching bases. Germline-derived CDR1 and CDR2 are ENHRY and SYGVKD. This CDR3 comprises 16 residues. CDR3 DNA sequence: TGTGCCATCAGTGAGTCAGGGCACCAGGGTGACGGTCCCCGGCATTTT. Residues: CAISESGHQGDGPRHF.

A single count supports this clone. The chain employs TRBV28 and TRBJ2-1, with 10 bases fitting TRBD2. The CDR3 runs 16 residues. The J segment lost 8 bases and the V segment lost 7 bases, leaving 14 bases of the junction unmatched. The germline V gene encodes CDR1 MDHEN and CDR2 SYDVKM. This CDR3 is CASNPLGTSVRYEQFF. The CDR3 bases are TGTGCCAGCAATCCCCTCGGGACTAGCGTTAGGTATGAGCAGTTCTTC. The full variable domain, in which reference TRBV28 and TRBJ2-1 provide the parts outside the CDR3, is DVKVTQSSRYLVKRTGEKVFLECVQDMDHENMFWYRQDPGLGLRLIYFSYDVKMKEKGDIPEGYSVSREKKERFSLILESASTNQTSMYLCASNPLGTSVRYEQFFGPGTRLTVL.

In this sample, this clone turned up many times. This chain uses TRBV29-1 with TRBJ1-2; unclear D gene. The V end lost 5 bases, the J end lost 8 bases, and 9 bases lay between the germline ends. This CDR3 has 10 amino acids. The germline gives CDR1 SQVTM, CDR2 ANQGSEA. The CDR3 spells CSVPFNGYTF. As DNA, the CDR3 is TGCAGCGTTCCTTTCAACGGCTACACCTTC.

This clone was observed at least ten times. The same CDR3 arises from other DNA sequences in this sample as well. CDR3 DNA: TGCGCCAGCAGCCAAGATAGTGGTGAAAAACTGTTTTTT. Protein: CASSQDSGEKLFF. The V and J genes are TRBV4-3 and TRBJ1-4; no definite D call. Trimming shortened V by 0 bases and J by 7 bases, and 6 bases separated the two germline ends. CDR3 size: 13 residues. Germline CDR1 and CDR2: LGHNA and YSLEER.

Details on this clone: A read error may account for a junction end that differs from germline. The chain employs TRBV30 and TRBJ1-1, with D hard to call. Germline CDR1 reads GTSNPN; CDR2 reads SVGIG (reference sequence). The CDR3 contains 14 residues. The CDR3 here is CAWREETEGPEAFF. The CDR3, as DNA: TGCGCCTGGAGGGAAGAGACTGAAGGCCCTGAAGCTTTCTTT.

The sample holds a few counts of this clone. This rearrangement joins TRBV2 to TRBJ2-1; possible D gene TRBD2, 5 bases. Germline loops: CDR1 SNHLY, CDR2 FYNNEI. Between the trimmed V and J ends, which lost 7 bases and 0 bases, there was a span of 10 bases. The CDR3 totals 14 residues. The CDR3 DNA reads as TGTGCCAGCAAGAGGGTGGGCTCCTACAATGAGCAGTTCTTC. Protein product: CASKRVGSYNEQFF.

The genes are TRBV19 and TRBJ2-1; 7 nucleotides line up with TRBD2. The CDR3 extends over 20 amino acids. V dropped 0 bases and J dropped 0; count of bases not matched to a gene: 14. Germline CDR1 and CDR2: LNHDA and SQIVND (reference sequence). The CDR3 sequence: CASSIDAFPSGILSYNEQFF. The CDR3 DNA reads TGTGCCAGTAGTATAGATGCTTTCCCTAGCGGAATACTCTCCTACAATGAGCAGTTCTTC.

The chain couples TRBV5-1 to TRBJ2-1, with 9 bases aligning to TRBD2. The junction had 2 bases not matched to a gene; V was cut back by 0 bases and J by 4 bases. The CDR3 has 15 amino acids. Germline-derived CDR1 and CDR2 are SGHRS and YFSETQ. For the CDR3, the DNA is TGCGCCAGCAGCTTGGGGACTAGCGCTTACAATGAGCAGTTCTTC. Translating gives CASSLGTSAYNEQFF. The complete variable domain, with remaining parts taken from reference TRBV5-1 and TRBJ2-1, reads KAGVTQTPRYLIKTRGQQVTLSCSPISGHRSVSWYQQTPGQGLQFLFEYFSETQRNKGNFPGRFSGRQFSNSRSEMNVSTLELGDSALYLCASSLGTSAYNEQFFGPGTRLTVL.